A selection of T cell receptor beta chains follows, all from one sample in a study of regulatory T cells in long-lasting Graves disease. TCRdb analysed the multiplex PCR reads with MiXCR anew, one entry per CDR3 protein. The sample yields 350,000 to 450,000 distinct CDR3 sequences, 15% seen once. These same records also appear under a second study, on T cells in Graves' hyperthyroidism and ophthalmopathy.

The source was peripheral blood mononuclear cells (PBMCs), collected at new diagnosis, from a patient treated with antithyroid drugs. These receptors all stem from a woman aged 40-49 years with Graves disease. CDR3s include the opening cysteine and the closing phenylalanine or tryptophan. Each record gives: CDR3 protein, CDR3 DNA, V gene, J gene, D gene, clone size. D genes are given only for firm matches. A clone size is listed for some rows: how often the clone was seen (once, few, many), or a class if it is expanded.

CDR3 protein: CASSEEVRDGPYEQYF
CDR3 DNA: TGTGCCAGCAGTGAAGAGGTCCGGGACGGTCCCTACGAGCAGTACTTC
V gene: TRBV6-1
J gene: TRBJ2-7
D gene: NA
clone size: NA

CDR3 protein: CASSGREGYNEQFF
CDR3 DNA: TGTGCCAGCAGCGGAAGAGAAGGGTACAATGAGCAGTTCTTC
V gene: TRBV9
J gene: TRBJ2-1
D gene: NA
clone size: few

CDR3 protein: CAWEAGTGVLQETQYF
CDR3 DNA: TGTGCCTGGGAGGCCGGTACAGGGGTCCTCCAAGAGACCCAGTACTTC
V gene: TRBV30
J gene: TRBJ2-5
D gene: TRBD1
clone size: many

CDR3 protein: CASSQEWANTQYF
CDR3 DNA: TGCGCCAGCAGCCAAGAGTGGGCAAATACGCAGTATTTT
V gene: TRBV4-3
J gene: TRBJ2-3
D gene: NA
clone size: few

CDR3 protein: CASNPAGQGSHYGYTF
CDR3 DNA: TGTGCCAGCAACCCAGCGGGACAGGGATCTCACTATGGCTACACCTTC
V gene: TRBV27
J gene: TRBJ1-2
D gene: TRBD1
clone size: many

CDR3 protein: CASSLDGQPNQPQHF
CDR3 DNA: TGCGCCAGCAGCTTGGATGGACAGCCCAATCAGCCCCAGCATTTT
V gene: TRBV5-1
J gene: TRBJ1-5
D gene: NA
clone size: NA

CDR3 protein: CASSPAAGDSYEQYF
CDR3 DNA: TGTGCCAGCTCACCAGCGGCGGGAGACTCCTACGAGCAGTACTTC
V gene: TRBV18
J gene: TRBJ2-7
D gene: TRBD2
clone size: once

CDR3 protein: CASSIRSNSGANVLTF
CDR3 DNA: TGTGCCAGTAGTATAAGGAGTAACTCTGGGGCCAACGTCCTGACTTTC
V gene: TRBV19
J gene: TRBJ2-6
D gene: NA
clone size: few

CDR3 protein: CASSFGQGDTQYF
CDR3 DNA: TGTGCCAGCAGCTTTGGACAGGGGGATACGCAGTATTTT
V gene: TRBV5-6
J gene: TRBJ2-3
D gene: TRBD1
clone size: NA

CDR3 protein: CATSDSSRDNEQFF
CDR3 DNA: TGTGCCACCAGTGATTCATCCCGAGACAATGAGCAGTTCTTC
V gene: TRBV24-1
J gene: TRBJ2-1
D gene: NA
clone size: many

CDR3 protein: CASSQAPGRYSYEQYF
CDR3 DNA: TGTGCCAGCAGCCAGGCCCCGGGACGGTACTCCTACGAGCAGTACTTC
V gene: TRBV3-1
J gene: TRBJ2-7
D gene: NA
clone size: NA

CDR3 protein: CSGGLRRSDEQFF
CDR3 DNA: TGCAGTGGGGGGCTTCGGAGGTCGGATGAGCAGTTCTTC
V gene: TRBV20-1
J gene: TRBJ2-1
D gene: NA
clone size: once

CDR3 protein: CASSESSSGKQPQHF
CDR3 DNA: TGTGCCAGCAGTGAGAGTTCGTCGGGGAAACAGCCCCAGCATTTT
V gene: TRBV2
J gene: TRBJ1-5
D gene: NA
clone size: NA

CDR3 protein: CASSELDITDTQYF
CDR3 DNA: TGTGCCAGCAGTGAACTTGATATCACAGATACGCAGTATTTT
V gene: TRBV2
J gene: TRBJ2-3
D gene: NA
clone size: many

CDR3 protein: CASSSLDRGSVDEQYF
CDR3 DNA: TGTGCCAGCAGTTCCCTCGACAGGGGGTCTGTCGACGAGCAGTACTTC
V gene: TRBV12-3/TRBV12-4
J gene: TRBJ2-7
D gene: TRBD1
clone size: NA